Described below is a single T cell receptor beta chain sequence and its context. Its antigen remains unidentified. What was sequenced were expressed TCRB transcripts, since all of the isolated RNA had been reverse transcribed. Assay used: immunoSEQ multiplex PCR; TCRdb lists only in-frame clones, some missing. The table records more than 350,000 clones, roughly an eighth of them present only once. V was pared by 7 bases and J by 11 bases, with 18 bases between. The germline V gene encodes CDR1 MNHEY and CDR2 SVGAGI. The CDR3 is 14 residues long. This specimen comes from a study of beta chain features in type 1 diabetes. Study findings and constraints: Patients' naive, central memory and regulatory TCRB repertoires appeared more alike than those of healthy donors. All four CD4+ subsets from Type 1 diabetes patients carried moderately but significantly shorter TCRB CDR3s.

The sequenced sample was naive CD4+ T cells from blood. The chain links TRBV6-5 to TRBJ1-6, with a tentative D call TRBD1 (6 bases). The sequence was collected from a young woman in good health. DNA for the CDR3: TGTGCCAGCACTCGAGACAGGTTAAAGGCACCCCTCCACTTT. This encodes CASTRDRLKAPLHF.